The clone carrying this T cell receptor (beta chain) was recorded a few times. A Clinical Activity Score of at least 3, a NOSPECS grade of at least 4 and a duration under 3 months were recorded in the ophthalmopathy patients. The study based diagnoses on clinical symptoms, serum thyroxine and TRAb, thyroid ultrasound and orbital computed tomography. PBMCs were collected from an approximately 10 ml volume of fresh peripheral blood. RNA transcripts yielded amplified TCR beta CDR3 regions. Carried out on the TCR CDR3, a first-round RT-PCR used the HTBI primer set. Using its own MiXCR run on the multiplex PCR reads, TCRdb lists one record per CDR3 protein. The data hold some 530,000 distinct CDR3 sequences, with about 22% observed a single time. These data belong to a study of T cells in Graves' hyperthyroidism and ophthalmopathy. The CDR3 has 13 residues. The V end was cut by 4 bases, the J end by 2 bases, with 9 bases between. CDR1 is KGHSH, CDR2 LQKENI, per germline.

The material sequenced was blood. This clonotype was obtained from a woman between 70 and 85 years old with Graves' ophthalmopathy. The chain couples TRBV18 to TRBJ2-7; D not certain. CDR3 bases: TGTGCCAGCTCACTAGCAGATACCTACGAGCAGTACTTC. Residues: CASSLADTYEQYF. Full variable domain (outside the CDR3, taken from reference TRBV18 and TRBJ2-7): NAGVMQNPRHLVRRRGQEARLRCSPMKGHSHVYWYRQLPEEGLKFMVYLQKENIIDESGMPKERFSAEFPKEGPSILRIQQVVRGDSAAYFCASSLADTYEQYFGPGTRLTVT.